One and the same sample provided the 16 T cell receptor beta chains below, sequenced in a study of cytomegalovirus exposure and HLA in healthy donors. The PCR was carried out with 60 Vbeta primers and 13 Jbeta primers. Clones were read by immunoSEQ multiplex PCR, and TCRdb kept only the in-frame ones, dropping some. The repertoire has 250,000 or so clones, over 65% of them found once; the top ten carry about 1.2%. Sequencing input: PBMCs. These receptors were taken from a human donor in good health.

The chain is built from TRBV19 and TRBJ2-2, with D perhaps TRBD2 (6 bases). Trimming shortened V by 5 bases and J by 4 bases, and 23 bases separated the two germline ends. This CDR3 is 18 amino acids long. Germline V gene data show CDR1 as LNHDA and CDR2 as SQIVND (reference sequence). The CDR3 region is CASSLTRGGIGGTGELFF. CDR3 nucleotide sequence: TGTGCCAGTAGTCTCACCCGGGGCGGGATTGGTGGCACCGGGGAGCTGTTTTTT. Using reference TRBV19 and TRBJ2-2 for the parts outside the CDR3, the full variable domain is DGGITQSPKYLFRKEGQNVTLSCEQNLNHDAMYWYRQDPGQGLRLIYYSQIVNDFQKGDIAEGYSVSREKKESFPLTVTSAQKNPTAFYLCASSLTRGGIGGTGELFFGEGSRLTVL.

The CDR3 here is CASSSSQTRTDTQYF. DNA of the CDR3: TGTGCCAGCAGCTCTAGCCAGACACGCACAGATACGCAGTATTTT. The chain is built from TRBV7-2 and TRBJ2-3, with a tentative D call TRBD2 (5 bases). This CDR3 region has 15 residues. From germline, CDR1 is SGHTA and CDR2 FQGNSA. The ends were cut back, 4 bases at V and 1 base at J, with 12 bases in the middle.

This chain connects TRBV5-4 to TRBJ2-1; 12 positions match TRBD1. This CDR3 has 16 amino acids. J lost 7 bases, V lost 0 bases, and 5 bases had no gene match. CDR1 and CDR2 (germline): SGHNT, YYREEE (reference sequence). CDR3 residues: CASSLEWDRGRNEQFF. CDR3 coding DNA: TGTGCCAGCAGCTTGGAATGGGACAGGGGGCGAAATGAGCAGTTCTTC.

Remarks on this clone: Other DNA sequences in the same sample also yield this CDR3. The chain combines TRBV19 with TRBJ2-5; D is possibly TRBD2 (6 bases). The length of the CDR3 is 13 residues. The germline CDR1 and CDR2 sequences are LNHDA and SQIVND (reference sequence). Trimming pared 3 bases from V and 1 base from J, leaving 6 bases between. This chain's CDR3 is CASSMGGQETQYF. The CDR3 region has the DNA TGTGCCAGTAGTATGGGGGGCCAAGAGACCCAGTACTTC.

The chain links TRBV28 to TRBJ2-7; 7 bases are shared with TRBD2. This CDR3 contains 15 residues. V lost 5 bases to trimming and J lost 2 bases; unmatched junction nucleotides: 9. Germline V CDR1 and CDR2: MDHEN, SYDVKM. In DNA form, the CDR3 reads TGTGCCAGCAGTCTCTCCCCGGGACTACCCTACGAGCAGTACTTC. It encodes CASSLSPGLPYEQYF.

The J gene is TRBJ2-7, the V gene TRBV29-1; D is perhaps TRBD1 (6 bases). V gave up 7 bases and J gave up 6 bases, with 25 bases separating them. Per the germline V gene, CDR1 is SQVTM and CDR2 is ANQGSEA. This CDR3 contains 15 residues. CDR3 amino acids: CSAIHTGRDGGEQYF. CDR3 sequence (DNA): TGCAGCGCGATTCATACAGGGCGTGATGGAGGCGAGCAGTACTTC.

The chain couples TRBV28 to TRBJ2-5; 7 bases line up with TRBD1. After removal of 4 bases from V and 4 bases from J, the junction contained 6 bases not matched to a gene. CDR1 MDHEN and CDR2 SYDVKM come from the germline V gene. CDR3 length: 14 amino acids. CDR3 region: CASSWTGLGETQYF. CDR3 in DNA: TGTGCCAGCAGTTGGACAGGTTTGGGAGAGACCCAGTACTTC. The variable domain in full, with the rest retrieved from reference TRBV28 and TRBJ2-5, is DVKVTQSSRYLVKRTGEKVFLECVQDMDHENMFWYRQDPGLGLRLIYFSYDVKMKEKGDIPEGYSVSREKKERFSLILESASTNQTSMYLCASSWTGLGETQYFGPGTRLLVL.

In this sample, this clone turned up once. V gene TRBV5-1 combines with J gene TRBJ2-7; tentative D call: TRBD1 (6 bases). CDR3 length: 14 residues. V lost 0 bases to trimming and J lost 2 bases, with 9 bases between them. In germline, CDR1 is SGHRS, CDR2 YFSETQ. CDR3 DNA sequence: TGCGCCAGCAGCTTGGCACAGGGAACCTACGAGCAGTACTTC. Its protein is CASSLAQGTYEQYF. Complete variable domain (other parts from reference TRBV5-1 and TRBJ2-7): KAGVTQTPRYLIKTRGQQVTLSCSPISGHRSVSWYQQTPGQGLQFLFEYFSETQRNKGNFPGRFSGRQFSNSRSEMNVSTLELGDSALYLCASSLAQGTYEQYFGPGTRLTVT.

Here the CDR3 DNA reads TGCGCCAGCAGCCACCCTAGCGGGGTGGAGACCCAGTACTTC. This encodes CASSHPSGVETQYF. This chain joins TRBV4-3 and TRBJ2-5; 9 bases align to TRBD2. This CDR3 is 14 amino acids long. The germline V gene has CDR1 LGHNA and CDR2 YSLEER. J lost 5 bases, V lost 3 bases, and 4 bases had no gene match.

In its sample, this clone was seen once. J is TRBJ2-1 and V is TRBV18; TRBD1 might be the D (5 bases). V was pared by 4 bases and J by 12 bases, with 13 bases between. The CDR3 runs 12 residues. The germline V gene encodes CDR1 KGHSH and CDR2 LQKENI. CDR3 region: CASSLDSLGQFF. CDR3 sequence (DNA): TGTGCCAGCTCACTCGACAGCCTGGGGCAGTTCTTC.

Concerning this clone: Other DNA sequences in this sample translate to the same CDR3. The chain is built from TRBV9 and TRBJ2-1; 10 bases line up with TRBD2. V lost 3 bases and J lost 4; bases outside the gene matches: 4. There are 15 residues in the CDR3. Germline loops: CDR1 SGDLS, CDR2 YYNGEE. In DNA form, the CDR3 reads TGTGCCAGCAGCGCCATAGCGGGAGGTTACAATGAGCAGTTCTTC. Residues: CASSAIAGGYNEQFF.

CDR3 protein: CASSRPREGAYNEQFF. The CDR3 bases are TGTGCCAGCAGTAGACCGCGGGAGGGGGCCTACAATGAGCAGTTCTTC. This chain joins TRBV27 and TRBJ2-1; 9 bases are shared with TRBD2. There are 16 residues in the CDR3. CDR1 and CDR2 (germline): MNHEY, SMNVEV (reference sequence). Trimming took 5 bases from V and 2 from J; bases not matched to a gene: 7.

In its sample, this clone was seen once. The V gene is TRBV28, the J gene TRBJ2-3, with 7 positions matching TRBD2. The germline V gene encodes CDR1 MDHEN and CDR2 SYDVKM. The CDR3 covers 17 residues. J lost 2 bases, V lost 6 bases, and 14 bases had no gene match. As DNA, the CDR3 is TGTGCCAGCAGCGAAAACGGGGCTAGCGGTTTCACAGATACGCAGTATTTT. Its protein product is CASSENGASGFTDTQYF.

V is TRBV11-2 and J is TRBJ2-5; 8 bases are a match to TRBD1. CDR3 length equals 14 residues. The germline CDR1 and CDR2 sequences are SGHAT and FQNNGV. The V gene end was trimmed by 3 bases and the J gene end by 5 bases; junction bases not matched to a gene: 5. The CDR3 DNA is TGTGCCAGCAGCTTTTCGACAGGGGTGGAGACCCAGTACTTC. Protein product: CASSFSTGVETQYF.

V usage is TRBV5-5 and J usage is TRBJ1-1; a weak D match, TRBD1 (5 bases). Germline V CDR1 and CDR2: SGHKS, YYEKEE (reference sequence). This CDR3 has 15 residues. Trimming took off 4 bases at V and 2 bases at J, with 15 bases between the two ends. This CDR3 is CASSPRVGGNTEAFF. CDR3 nucleotides: TGTGCCAGCAGCCCCAGGGTGGGTGGAAACACTGAAGCTTTCTTT.

This chain connects TRBV6-4 to TRBJ2-1; D is perhaps TRBD2 (6 bases). Trimming cost V 0 bases and J 6 bases, with 12 bases left between them. CDR1 is MRHNA and CDR2 is SNTAGT in the germline V gene. The CDR3 is 15 amino acids. CDR3: CASSDSGGAPNEQFF. The CDR3, as DNA: TGTGCCAGCAGTGACTCGGGGGGAGCCCCCAATGAGCAGTTCTTC.